These 32 T cell receptor beta chains originate from one sample sequenced in a study of CD8 T cells in Susac syndrome. RNA amounts of roughly 0.45 to 1 ug underwent reverse transcription with random hexamers. TCRdb re-analysed the immunoSEQ multiplex PCR reads in MiXCR, keeping a single row per CDR3 protein. The sample carries about 280,000 distinct CDR3 sequences, about 85% recorded once. The sample was CD8+ T cells from PBMCs. All receptors derive from a human donor with multiple sclerosis.

The V and J genes are TRBV27 and TRBJ2-7, with a weak D call TRBD1 (6 bases). Germline CDR1 reads MNHEY; CDR2 reads SMNVEV (reference sequence). V was pared by 5 bases and J by 3 bases, with 11 bases between. The length of the CDR3 is 13 residues. The DNA of the CDR3 is TGTGCCAGCAGTATCGACAGGAGCTACGAGCAGTACTTC. Amino acids: CASSIDRSYEQYF.

The chain is built from TRBV20-1 and TRBJ2-7; D may be TRBD1 (6 bases). This CDR3 spans 17 amino acids. V lost 5 bases and J lost 1, with 24 bases in between. The germline gives CDR1 DFQATT, CDR2 SNEGSKA (reference sequence). The CDR3 sequence is CSALEDNRDTSSYEQYF. CDR3 nucleotide sequence: TGCAGTGCTCTTGAGGACAACCGGGACACTAGTTCCTACGAGCAGTACTTC.

V and J are TRBV27 and TRBJ2-3; 7 bases are shared with TRBD2. Germline CDR1 MNHEY, CDR2 SMNVEV (reference sequence). The ends lost 3 bases at V and 4 bases at J; junction bases unmatched: 7. The CDR3 runs to 15 residues. The CDR3 loop is CASSFVGGPPDTQYF. The CDR3, as DNA: TGTGCCAGCAGTTTTGTGGGAGGGCCCCCAGATACGCAGTATTTT.

The J gene is TRBJ1-1, the V gene TRBV29-1; 7 bases map to TRBD1. From germline, CDR1 is SQVTM and CDR2 ANQGSEA. Trimming at V came to 6 bases and at J to 1 base, leaving 8 bases not matched to a gene. The CDR3 spans 14 residues. The CDR3 loop is CSVDWDSSNTEAFF. CDR3 DNA: TGCAGCGTCGACTGGGACAGCTCGAACACTGAAGCTTTCTTT.

The chain is built from TRBV20-1 and TRBJ2-1, with TRBD1 as a possible D gene (6 bases). V was cut by 0 bases and J by 0 bases, with 9 bases left in between. The CDR3 extends over 15 amino acids. Germline V gene lookup returns CDR1 DFQATT and CDR2 SNEGSKA (reference sequence). In DNA form, the CDR3 reads TGCAGTGCTAGAGAGAGGGGGAGCTCCTACAATGAGCAGTTCTTC. It codes for CSARERGSSYNEQFF.

J is TRBJ2-1 and V is TRBV3-1; 11 positions agree with TRBD2. The junction had 6 bases not matched to a gene; V was cut back by 6 bases and J by 14 bases. Germline V gives CDR1 LGHDT, CDR2 YNNKEL (reference sequence). The CDR3 is 12 amino acids. CDR3 region: CASSPLAGGEFF. CDR3 coding DNA: TGTGCCAGCAGTCCCCTAGCGGGAGGAGAGTTCTTC.

This chain connects TRBV2 to TRBJ2-5; D perhaps matches TRBD1 (7 bases). Germline CDR1 SNHLY, CDR2 FYNNEI. The V end lost 5 bases, the J end lost 2 bases, and 15 bases lay between the germline ends. The CDR3 is made up of 15 amino acids. As DNA, the CDR3 is TGTGCCAGCAGTCGGAGGGACAGAAGACAAGAGACCCAGTACTTC. Its translation is CASSRRDRRQETQYF.

The chain combines TRBV4-1 with TRBJ2-7; D is uncertain. Per the germline V gene, CDR1 is MGHRA and CDR2 is YSYEKL. The CDR3 is 16 amino acids. Trimming removed 1 base from V and 3 bases from J, with 16 bases in between. The chain's CDR3 is CASSQGNGRLHYEQYF. As DNA, the CDR3 is TGCGCCAGCAGCCAAGGTAACGGTCGGCTCCACTACGAGCAGTACTTC.

V and J are TRBV20-1 and TRBJ2-1; possibly TRBD2 for D (5 bases). CDR3 length: 17 residues. Germline values: CDR1 DFQATT, CDR2 SNEGSKA (reference sequence). The V end was cut by 1 base, the J end by 2 bases, with 18 bases between. The CDR3 protein is CSARASASGGPYNEQFF. The CDR3 nucleotides read TGCAGTGCTAGAGCGTCTGCGAGCGGAGGTCCCTACAATGAGCAGTTCTTC.

The DNA of the CDR3 is TGTGCCATCAGTGACGCGGACAGGGGACCCTCAGGGGAGCTGTTTTTT. Amino acid sequence: CAISDADRGPSGELFF. The genes are TRBV10-3 and TRBJ2-2; 9 nucleotides agree with TRBD1. The CDR3 has 16 residues. Germline trimming cut 3 bases from V and 8 bases from J; bases unmatched to any gene: 10. Germline V lookup: CDR1 ENHRY, CDR2 SYGVKD.

The V gene is TRBV25-1, the J gene TRBJ2-6, with D uncertain. This CDR3 region has 13 residues. Per the germline V gene, CDR1 is MGHDK and CDR2 is SYGVNS. V dropped 1 base and J dropped 9 bases, with 7 bases sitting between them. CDR3 in amino acids: CASSEWDGNVLTF. Here the CDR3 DNA reads TGTGCCAGCAGTGAATGGGATGGCAACGTCCTGACTTTC.

This clonotype was counted a few times. The chain employs TRBV28 and TRBJ2-7, with 7 positions matching TRBD1. V gave up 5 bases and J gave up 1 base; unmatched junction bases: 5. The CDR3 covers 14 residues. Germline CDR1 and CDR2: MDHEN and SYDVKM. The CDR3 DNA reads as TGTGCCAGCAGTGTAGGACAGGAGTCCTACGAGCAGTACTTC. Translation gives CASSVGQESYEQYF.

This clonotype has more than one count but fewer than ten. V is TRBV6-5 and J is TRBJ2-5; the D is unclear. Germline loops: CDR1 MNHEY, CDR2 SVGAGI. The CDR3 covers 15 residues. Trimming removed 2 bases from V and 0 bases from J, with 10 bases in between. The CDR3, as DNA: TGTGCCAGCAGTTACCCGAATGGATACCAAGAGACCCAGTACTTC. Its translation: CASSYPNGYQETQYF.

The CDR3 spells CATSDFGYEQFF. As DNA, the CDR3 is TGTGCCACCAGTGATTTCGGCTATGAGCAGTTCTTC. The J gene is TRBJ2-1, the V gene TRBV24-1; D not resolved. Per germline, CDR1 KGHDR and CDR2 SFDVKD. The CDR3 has 12 residues. V was trimmed by 1 base and J by 8 bases, leaving 5 bases between them.

This chain uses TRBV18 with TRBJ2-1; the match to TRBD2 covers 10 bases. The J segment lost 2 bases and the V segment lost 6 bases, leaving 10 bases of the junction unmatched. Germline V gives CDR1 KGHSH, CDR2 LQKENI. The CDR3 length is 17 residues. The CDR3 coding sequence is TGTGCCAGCTCTCCAAGAAAGCGGGAGGGCCCCTACAATGAGCAGTTCTTC. This encodes CASSPRKREGPYNEQFF. The whole variable domain, filled in from reference TRBV18 and TRBJ2-1, reads NAGVMQNPRHLVRRRGQEARLRCSPMKGHSHVYWYRQLPEEGLKFMVYLQKENIIDESGMPKERFSAEFPKEGPSILRIQQVVRGDSAAYFCASSPRKREGPYNEQFFGPGTRLTVL.

The V and J genes are TRBV5-6 and TRBJ2-2, with 10 bases fitting TRBD1. The CDR3 contains 18 residues. From germline, CDR1 is SGHDT and CDR2 YYEEEE. Trimming removed 4 bases from V and 6 bases from J; junction bases left unmatched: 15. In DNA, the CDR3 is TGTGCCAGCAGCCCAAAGGGACAGGGGATAAGGGGTGCCGGGGAGCTGTTTTTT. Amino acid sequence: CASSPKGQGIRGAGELFF.

The genes are TRBV27 and TRBJ2-3; D is uncertain. V lost 3 bases to trimming and J lost 2 bases, with 9 bases between them. Per the germline V gene, CDR1 is MNHEY and CDR2 is SMNVEV (reference sequence). This CDR3 region has 14 residues. CDR3 in amino acids: CASSFWAHTDTQYF. The CDR3 DNA reads as TGTGCCAGCAGTTTTTGGGCCCACACAGATACGCAGTATTTT.

This rearrangement joins TRBV7-8 to TRBJ2-3; D not certain. Germline loops: CDR1 SGHVS, CDR2 FQNEAQ. This CDR3 has 13 residues. V lost 5 bases to trimming and J lost 4 bases, with 10 bases between them. CDR3 protein: CASSPLRADTQYF. DNA of the CDR3: TGTGCCAGCAGCCCACTTAGGGCAGATACGCAGTATTTT.

This clonotype has a handful of counts. The CDR3 region has the DNA TGTGCCAGTAGTTTGGGACAGGGGGCTTCACCCCTCCACTTT. It is translated as CASSLGQGASPLHF. The chain combines TRBV19 with TRBJ1-6; 12 bases fit TRBD1. V lost 5 bases, J lost 9 bases, and 2 bases stayed unmatched. This CDR3 has 14 residues. Germline V lookup: CDR1 LNHDA, CDR2 SQIVND (reference sequence).

This chain uses TRBV6-5 with TRBJ1-2; 9 bases align to TRBD1. The V and J ends lost 2 bases and 4 bases, in that order; junction bases with no gene match: 5. Germline-derived CDR1 and CDR2 are MNHEY and SVGAGI. The CDR3 has 15 amino acids. This CDR3 is CASSYLGDRAYGYTF. In DNA form, the CDR3 reads TGTGCCAGCAGTTACCTTGGGGACAGGGCCTATGGCTACACCTTC.

The chain combines TRBV24-1 with TRBJ1-2, with D tentatively TRBD1 (6 bases). Trimming removed 5 bases from V and 2 bases from J, with 8 bases in between. Germline CDR1 KGHDR, CDR2 SFDVKD. The CDR3 is 13 residues long. The CDR3 sequence: CATSVGGNYGYTF. CDR3 nucleotide sequence: TGTGCCACCAGTGTAGGGGGGAACTATGGCTACACCTTC.

The chain links TRBV2 to TRBJ2-1; 11 bases agree with TRBD2. The V gene end was trimmed by 7 bases and the J gene end by 6 bases; junction bases not matched to a gene: 8. The germline CDR1 and CDR2 sequences are SNHLY and FYNNEI. The CDR3 is 15 amino acids. The CDR3 spells CASNRLAGRGNEQFF. The DNA of the CDR3 is TGTGCCAGCAATCGACTAGCGGGACGCGGCAATGAGCAGTTCTTC.

The chain links TRBV14 to TRBJ2-7, with 7 nucleotides matching TRBD2. Germline V CDR1 and CDR2: SGHDN, FVKESK. The CDR3 runs 17 residues. With V trimmed by 1 base and J by 0 bases, 9 bases remained unmatched. The CDR3 bases are TGTGCCAGCAGCCAAGGAATAGCGGGCAGCCCCTCCTACGAGCAGTACTTC. Amino acid sequence: CASSQGIAGSPSYEQYF.

The chain recombines TRBV29-1 with TRBJ1-2, with 7 bases fitting TRBD1. Germline V gene data show CDR1 as SQVTM and CDR2 as ANQGSEA. The CDR3 consists of 11 residues. The J segment lost 6 bases and the V segment lost 7 bases, leaving 5 bases of the junction unmatched. This CDR3 reads CSAQGRNGYTF. In nucleotides, the CDR3 is TGCAGCGCACAGGGGAGGAATGGCTACACCTTC.

This chain uses TRBV9 with TRBJ2-2; TRBD2 aligns across 8 bases. The germline V gene encodes CDR1 SGDLS and CDR2 YYNGEE. The CDR3 is 15 residues long. J gave up 3 bases and V 6 bases, and 7 bases lay outside the gene matches. The CDR3 DNA follows: TGTGCCAGCAAGGGAACTAGCGGTCACACCGGGGAGCTGTTTTTT. It translates to CASKGTSGHTGELFF.

This chain connects TRBV27 to TRBJ2-7; 10 positions match TRBD1. The CDR3 consists of 14 residues. Germline values: CDR1 MNHEY, CDR2 SMNVEV (reference sequence). V lost 7 bases and J lost 5; bases outside the gene matches: 8. The DNA of the CDR3 is TGTGCCAGCAACCCGATCGGGACAGGGGACGAGCAGTACTTC. This encodes CASNPIGTGDEQYF.

This chain joins TRBV29-1 and TRBJ1-2; the D gene is possibly TRBD1 (5 bases). CDR1 is SQVTM and CDR2 is ANQGSEA in the germline V gene. The CDR3 is 12 residues long. CDR3 bases: TGCCTTGTAAGGGCAGGGCAGGCTGGCTACACCTTC. Translation gives CLVRAGQAGYTF.

This sequence joins TRBV5-1 and TRBJ2-7; tentative D call: TRBD2 (5 bases). Trimming shortened V by 4 bases and J by 3 bases, and 17 bases separated the two germline ends. Per germline, CDR1 SGHRS and CDR2 YFSETQ. The CDR3 extends over 15 amino acids. The CDR3 sequence is CASSPRGSKSYEQYF. The CDR3 DNA follows: TGCGCCAGCAGCCCGCGAGGGTCCAAGAGCTACGAGCAGTACTTC.

In its sample, this clonotype was seen once. This chain joins TRBV2 and TRBJ2-7; no definite D call. V was pared by 3 bases and J by 2 bases, with 11 bases between. Per the germline V gene, CDR1 is SNHLY and CDR2 is FYNNEI. The CDR3 has 14 amino acids. The CDR3 reads CASSDQTRTYEQYF. The CDR3 DNA reads TGTGCCAGCAGTGATCAGACCCGAACCTACGAGCAGTACTTC.

This clonotype appeared a few times. CDR3 bases: TGTGCCAGCAGCAACCCTCCAGCGGGGGTCTACGAGCAGTACTTC. Encoded protein: CASSNPPAGVYEQYF. The chain combines TRBV3-1 with TRBJ2-7; 8 bases align to TRBD2. Trimming took 5 bases from V and 3 from J; bases not matched to a gene: 9. Germline values: CDR1 LGHDT, CDR2 YNNKEL (reference sequence). The CDR3 length is 15 residues.

V is TRBV7-6 and J is TRBJ2-7, with TRBD1 identical over 7 bases. The CDR3 loop spans 14 amino acids. Germline V gives CDR1 SGHVS, CDR2 FNYEAQ. With 4 bases clipped from V and 2 bases from J, the junction kept 5 bases outside the gene matches. Written as DNA, the CDR3 is TGTGCCAGCAGCTACCGGGACAGACCCTACGAGCAGTACTTC. Translation gives CASSYRDRPYEQYF.

J is TRBJ1-3 and V is TRBV12-3 or TRBV12-4; 8 bases map to TRBD1. The CDR3 sequence is 14 residues long. Losses at the gene ends were 5 bases for V and 4 bases for J; bases not matched to a gene: 4. For the CDR3, the DNA is TGTGCCAGCAGTCGTTCAGGGGGCGGAAACACCATATATTTT. This translates into CASSRSGGGNTIYF.